The count of the clone carrying this T cell receptor (beta chain) is one. These data come from a study of early stage breast cancer tumors. The method was immunoSEQ multiplex PCR; TCRdb's version includes in-frame clones alone and lacks a portion of them. The repertoire holds tens of thousands of clones, with 90% to 95% as singletons. This clonotype was obtained from a person aged 70 to 85 with breast cancer. The sequenced sample was blood.

CDR3 region: CASSESGRGGYNEQFF. CDR3 bases: TGTGCCAGCAGTGAATCGGGGCGGGGGGGGTACAATGAGCAGTTCTTC. The chain is built from TRBV25-1 and TRBJ2-1, with 9 bases matching TRBD2. The CDR3 length is 16 residues. Per the germline V gene, CDR1 is MGHDK and CDR2 is SYGVNS. The V gene end was trimmed by 1 base and the J gene end by 4 bases; junction bases not matched to a gene: 5.